A single T cell receptor (beta chain) is shown here with its context. The antigen is undetermined. Sequencing used immunoSEQ multiplex PCR; TCRdb keeps in-frame clones, though not all of them. The data contain roughly 100,000 clones, approximately 93% of them singletons. This sample was taken from a study of siplizumab effects on memory and regulatory T cells. Study-wide results and limits: With siplizumab, Treg-derived clones averaged around 69% of mappable alloreactive CD4+ clones, versus 26.9% in controls. Few alloreactive clones mapped to unstimulated subsets. Suppressive function of proliferating Tregs from siplizumab cultures was not confirmed.

Trimming pared 4 bases from V and 3 bases from J, leaving 9 bases between. The CDR3 is made up of 13 amino acids. Germline CDR1 and CDR2: SNHLY and FYNNEI. J is TRBJ1-2 and V is TRBV2; perhaps TRBD1 as D (5 bases). The sequence was collected from a human donor in good health. Sequencing was performed on Tregs sorted from blood. The CDR3 DNA reads TGTGCCAGCAGTGCCCAGGGATACTATGGCTACACCTTC. Its translation is CASSAQGYYGYTF.